The T cell receptor (beta chain) described here comes from a study of identical twins (dated by TCRdb to about 2016). About the investigation overall: To test whether fetal clonotypes persist, the study used deep sequencing on TCR alpha and beta repertoires from monozygotic twins, unrelated adults of various ages, and cord blood. To rule out contamination, the twin experiments were replicated at different times with different library preparation protocols.

Every donor in the study was a healthy Caucasian. The twin cohort comprised three pairs of female monozygotic twins, all aged about 18 to 30 years. The RNA used for TCR libraries was isolated from peripheral blood mononuclear cells. Overall study outcomes, separate from this receptor: Fewer insertions were carried by abundant cord blood beta clonotypes, a similar but weaker trend appeared in young adult naive repertoires, and no such trend appeared in memory repertoires. Out-of-frame TCR alpha sequences shared between twins showed an excess of low generation-probability sequences compared with coincidental sharing between unrelated individuals. In monozygotic twins, out-of-frame TCR alpha sharing was systematically underestimated by recombination models, although the models agreed with sharing between unrelated individuals. The excess sharing between twins in beta out-of-frame sequences was weaker because fewer shared sequences reduced the signal-to-noise ratio. Because the same donors could not be followed over many years, conclusions were based on cross-sectional statistical analysis. Invariant T cells such as MAIT and iNKT could partly confound zero-insertion analyses, though diverse VJ usage argued against this for most clonotypes.

Trimming leaves V shorter by 5 bases and J shorter by 7 bases, with the junction holding 4 bases beyond the gene matches. The CDR3 sequence holds 13 residues, the cysteine and phenylalanine included. The kept DNA is CDR3 alone, 39 bases in frame from the first base. CDR1 and CDR2, per the germline V gene (reference sequence), are DFQATT and SNEGSKA. A remark on this clonotype: It has no known antigen specificity. The sample holds no much larger clone one base away, and base qualities are not on file.

Libraries were built with 5' RACE. Sequencing was performed on an Illumina HiSeq 2000. Template switching introduced a universal primer binding site; the final cDNA contained a unique molecular identifier, enabling accurate counting of TCR cDNA molecules. Specific primers in the conserved constant-segment region were used to synthesize first-strand cDNA for TCR alpha and beta chains. To control for contamination, each cDNA library was double barcoded with a SMART-Mk sample barcode plus Illumina barcodes. Two successive PCR steps introduced TruSeq adapter sequences along with Illumina sample barcodes. Sequencing of the TCR alpha and beta cDNA libraries was done on the Illumina HiSeq platform using custom primers. On the study's bioinformatics: MiGEC was used to process raw reads and extract unique molecular identifiers, and MiXCR was used to find CDR3 positions. Recombination models were inferred per individual with the repgenHMM and IGoR tools using an EM algorithm. The tcR package in R was used for shared clonotype analysis, with sharing normalized by the product of cloneset sizes. To study raw recombination without the effects of thymic and clonal selection, out-of-frame nonproductive sequences were analyzed. Clones were called with MiXCR by TCRdb after fastp trimmed the public reads at Q25, and only in-frame beta chains were retained. Rows merge per CDR3 protein into single entries with the most common DNA and genes. TCRdb, not the authors, supplied the V and J calls. This sample comprises hundreds of thousands of distinct CDR3 sequences, 18% of them detected only once. In total, the top ten clones hold 10% to 15% of the sample.

The same data also went into a second study, on T cells expressing NK-cell markers. From the second report: In sorted CD3+CD56+NKG2C+, CD3+CD56+NKG2C- and CD3+CD56-NKG2C+ T-cell subsets from about 8 donors, TCR beta-chain repertoires were profiled. Among the eight sequenced donors, only one was HCMV-seronegative, while the other seven were HCMV-seropositive. To restrict sorting to alphabetaTCR-expressing T cells, an anti-gammadeltaTCR antibody was added in several experiments. In over 5 donors, the dominant CD3+CD56+NKG2C+ clonotypes were among the top 10 CD8+ clonotypes and accounted for about 1.0-7.5% of CD8+ T cells. Those dominant clonotypes were again the most abundant among CD3+CD56-NKG2C+ cells in a few donors, at roughly 25-60.1%. It remained unclear whether the expanded NKG2C-expressing T cell clones were specific for HCMV antigens. The study sequenced eight donors, all healthy volunteers chosen at random: three men and five women. HCMV serostatus was determined by detecting HCMV-specific IgG in serum with a commercial ELISA kit. For five to seven donors, unsorted PBMC were also used to sequence bulk peripheral blood T-cell repertoires. MIGEC was used to demultiplex reads and group the reads by UMI, and MiTCR was used to assemble and quantify clonotypes. To exclude erroneous sequences, any TCR cDNA sequence not supported by at least two reads was discarded. Downstream repertoire analysis used the tcR package, and clonotypes were matched across fractions by CDR3 nucleotide sequence plus V segment. VDJmatch was used to annotate antigen specificity against VDJdb, with one amino acid substitution in CDR3 allowed.

Source material: PBMCs. The TCR sequence derives from a woman aged 18-29 years in good health. The rearrangement joined TRBV20-1 to TRBJ1-4, with 10 bases matching TRBD1. The nucleotides read TGCAGTGCTCGCCGGGACAGGGGTGAAAAACTGTTTTTT. Translated, this gives CSARRDRGEKLFF.